Below are 9 T cell receptor beta chains sequenced from a single sample in a study of cytomegalovirus exposure and HLA in healthy donors. PCR primers comprised 60 Vbeta and 13 Jbeta primers. Method: immunoSEQ multiplex PCR; TCRdb's copy keeps in-frame clones and lacks some. Among around 140,000 clones listed, 70% to 80% were seen once. The sequenced material came from PBMCs. The receptors originated from a middle-aged man in good health and CMV-seropositive.

The rearrangement joins TRBV13 to TRBJ1-2, with TRBD1 matching 10 bases. Looked up from germline, CDR1 is PRHDT and CDR2 is FYEKMQ (reference sequence). This CDR3 region has 16 residues. V lost 11 bases to trimming and J lost 4 bases; unmatched junction nucleotides: 16. For the CDR3, the DNA is TGTGCCTCCATGGAAGCATCCGGGACAGGGGCCTATGGCTACACCTTC. Residues: CASMEASGTGAYGYTF.

The V and J genes are TRBV27 and TRBJ1-5, with TRBD1 identical over 7 bases. CDR1 is MNHEY and CDR2 is SMNVEV in the germline V gene (reference sequence). With V trimmed by 5 bases and J by 9 bases, 7 bases remained unmatched. This CDR3 region has 13 residues. The CDR3: CASSPQTGLPQHF. In DNA, the CDR3 is TGTGCCAGCAGTCCGCAGACAGGGTTGCCCCAGCATTTT.

This clone appeared a single time. J is TRBJ1-1 and V is TRBV6-5; D is unresolved. Trimming left V 0 bases short and J 1 base short, with 3 bases between. Germline V gene data show CDR1 as MNHEY and CDR2 as SVGAGI. The CDR3 sequence is 13 residues long. The CDR3 DNA is TGTGCCAGCAGTTACTCCCAGAACACTGAAGCTTTCTTT. Translation gives CASSYSQNTEAFF.

The chain uses TRBV27 and TRBJ2-3, with TRBD1 matching 7 bases. The CDR3 has 16 amino acids. Germline-derived CDR1 and CDR2 are MNHEY and SMNVEV (reference sequence). V trimming: 7 bases; J trimming: 4 bases; junction bases outside the gene matches: 14. The CDR3 protein is CASTSAGGFGPDTQYF. DNA of the CDR3: TGTGCCAGCACTTCAGCAGGGGGTTTTGGCCCAGATACGCAGTATTTT.

V usage is TRBV6-5 and J usage is TRBJ1-2; maybe TRBD1 (5 bases). From germline, CDR1 is MNHEY and CDR2 SVGAGI. The CDR3 sequence is 13 residues long. V shed 5 bases and J shed 4 bases, with 11 bases lying between them. CDR3 DNA: TGTGCCAGCAGTCAAGACAGCCTCTATGGCTACACCTTC. The encoded protein is CASSQDSLYGYTF.

Note on this clone: A read error may produce the germline difference seen at one junction end. The chain joins TRBV7-9 to TRBJ2-3; D is unresolved. Germline V lookup: CDR1 SEHNR, CDR2 FQNEAQ (reference sequence). This CDR3 region has 12 residues. For the CDR3, the DNA is TGTTCCAGCAGCCCAGACACAGATACGCAGTATTTT. Translating it yields CSSSPDTDTQYF. Looking up the rest from reference TRBV7-9 and TRBJ2-3 gives the full variable domain: DTGVSQNPRHKITKRGQNVTFRCDPISEHNRLYWYRQTLGQGPEFLTYFQNEAQLEKSRLLSDRFSAERPKGSFSTLEIQRTEQGDSAMYLCSSSPDTDTQYFGPGTRLTVL.

The chain links TRBV6-5 to TRBJ2-3; 10 bases agree with TRBD2. Trimming cost V 6 bases and J 0 bases; bases outside gene matches: 3. The CDR3 is made up of 15 amino acids. The germline gives CDR1 MNHEY, CDR2 SVGAGI. CDR3 in DNA: TGTGCCAGCAGCCCTAGCGGGAGAAGCACAGATACGCAGTATTTT. Translating it yields CASSPSGRSTDTQYF.

This chain links TRBV7-9 with TRBJ2-1, with a tentative D call TRBD2 (6 bases). In germline, CDR1 is SEHNR, CDR2 FQNEAQ (reference sequence). The CDR3 is 15 amino acids. V lost 2 bases to trimming and J lost 2 bases, with 10 bases between them. The CDR3 DNA reads as TGTGCCAGCAGCTTACTTAGCGGTACCTACAATGAGCAGTTCTTC. Protein sequence: CASSLLSGTYNEQFF.

This clone was recorded only once. J is TRBJ2-3 and V is TRBV6-6; the D gene is possibly TRBD2 (5 bases). CDR3 length: 16 residues. V lost 8 bases and J lost 4, with 22 bases in between. Germline V gene lookup returns CDR1 MNHNY and CDR2 SVGAGI (reference sequence). Here the CDR3 DNA reads TGTGCCAGCGGAAGACTTGCGGGCCCCTTGCCAGATACGCAGTATTTT. Translating it yields CASGRLAGPLPDTQYF.